A single sample is the source of the 20 T cell receptor beta chains below, sequenced in a study of blood T cells in healthy people across ages. Alongside a J-beta primer mix, a sample-barcoded 5' primer served in a second PCR lasting about 7 to 11 cycles. TCRdb reanalysed the 5' RACE reads using MiXCR and keeps one entry per CDR3 protein. The data contain some 640,000 distinct CDR3 sequences, 49% of them seen just once; the ten biggest clones take up about 32%. Sequences were obtained from blood. The receptors originated from a woman aged 55-69 years in good health.

This chain uses TRBV6-2 or TRBV6-3 with TRBJ2-5; 11 nucleotides align to TRBD2. V was clipped by 0 bases and J by 1 base; unmatched bases: 4. The CDR3 has 17 amino acids. Germline CDR1 MNHEY, CDR2 SVGEGT. CDR3 bases: TGTGCCAGCAGTTACTCGAAGGGGACTAGCGGCCAAGAGACCCAGTACTTC. Translating gives CASSYSKGTSGQETQYF.

The chain combines TRBV7-2 with TRBJ2-7, with 9 bases that match TRBD1. The J call may be mistaken, given a closer DNA end match to TRBJ2-5. Germline assignment: CDR1 SGHTA and CDR2 FQGNSA. The CDR3 consists of 18 residues. The CDR3 reads CASSPTGTGSRVGETQYF. The CDR3 DNA reads TGTGCCAGCAGCCCCACTGGGACAGGGAGCCGAGTTGGAGAGACCCAGTACTTC.

The chain has TRBV7-2 and TRBJ2-1; D is perhaps TRBD1 or TRBD2 (5 bases each). Deletions cut 5 bases from V and 5 bases from J, with 16 bases between. Germline lookup yields CDR1 SGHTA and CDR2 FQGNSA. The CDR3 totals 15 residues. The CDR3 coding sequence is TGTGCCAGCAGCCCGGGTGTGAGGGGACACAATGAGCAGTTCTTC. Encoded protein: CASSPGVRGHNEQFF.

This chain uses TRBV7-9 with TRBJ2-1; possible D gene TRBD2, 5 bases. Germline lookup yields CDR1 SEHNR and CDR2 FQNEAQ (reference sequence). Trimming removed 5 bases at V and 7 bases at J, with 15 bases between. The CDR3 runs 14 residues. The CDR3 protein is CASSGARGGNEQFF. In DNA, the CDR3 is TGTGCCAGCAGCGGAGCCCGGGGTGGGAATGAGCAGTTCTTC.

V is TRBV28 and J is TRBJ2-5; TRBD1 might be the D (6 bases). V was cut by 2 bases and J by 5 bases, with 9 bases left in between. Germline CDR1 is MDHEN and CDR2 is SYDVKM. This CDR3 spans 13 amino acids. The DNA of the CDR3 is TGTGCCAGCAGTTTAGACAGGAGCGAGACCCAGTACTTC. Protein sequence: CASSLDRSETQYF.

This chain joins TRBV27 and TRBJ2-3, with 7 bases lining up with TRBD2. The CDR3 has 15 amino acids. Germline lookup yields CDR1 MNHEY and CDR2 SMNVEV (reference sequence). V lost 4 bases and J lost 5; bases outside the gene matches: 9. The DNA for the CDR3 is TGTGCCAGCAGTTCCCCGGCGGGAGAAATAGATACGCAGTATTTT. Protein sequence: CASSSPAGEIDTQYF.

This chain links TRBV20-1 with TRBJ1-6, with a possible D match to TRBD1 (5 bases). Looked up from germline, CDR1 is DFQATT and CDR2 is SNEGSKA (reference sequence). The length of the CDR3 is 14 residues. V dropped 0 bases and J dropped 7 bases, with 10 bases sitting between them. Here the CDR3 reads CSARDPGLNSPLHF. In DNA, the CDR3 is TGCAGTGCTAGAGATCCGGGACTAAATTCACCCCTCCACTTT.

The rearrangement joins TRBV6-2 or TRBV6-3 to TRBJ1-1, with D unclear. CDR1 is MNHEY and CDR2 is SVGEGT in the germline V gene. The length of the CDR3 is 12 residues. Trimming shortened V by 0 bases and J by 1 base, and 0 bases separated the two germline ends. In DNA form, the CDR3 reads TGTGCCAGCAGTTACTCGAACACTGAAGCTTTCTTT. It encodes CASSYSNTEAFF.

This clonotype has a handful of counts. V and J are TRBV20-1 and TRBJ2-3; D call uncertain. The CDR3 is 17 residues long. Trimming removed 2 bases at V and 5 bases at J, with 23 bases between. CDR1 DFQATT and CDR2 SNEGSKA come from the germline V gene (reference sequence). CDR3: CSARPPGLRPRRDTQYF. DNA of the CDR3: TGCAGTGCTAGACCTCCGGGCCTCCGGCCTCGCAGAGATACGCAGTATTTT.

V gene TRBV7-8 combines with J gene TRBJ1-5, with 7 bases lining up with TRBD1. The CDR3 loop spans 17 amino acids. The germline V gene encodes CDR1 SGHVS and CDR2 FQNEAQ. V shed 2 bases, J shed 6 bases, and the junction held 13 bases outside the gene matches. The DNA for the CDR3 is TGTGCCAGCAGCTTACTTGGGGCGACAGGGATCGGTCAGCCCCAGCATTTT. Translating gives CASSLLGATGIGQPQHF. The whole variable domain, filled in from reference TRBV7-8 and TRBJ1-5, reads GAGVSQSPRYKVAKRGQDVALRCDPISGHVSLFWYQQALGQGPEFLTYFQNEAQLDKSGLPSDRFFAERPEGSVSTLKIQRTQQEDSAVYLCASSLLGATGIGQPQHFGDGTRLSIL.

This chain uses TRBV20-1 with TRBJ2-1, with D maybe TRBD2 (7 bases). Deletions cut 3 bases from V and 9 bases from J, with 12 bases between. CDR3 size: 12 residues. Germline loops: CDR1 DFQATT, CDR2 SNEGSKA (reference sequence). The CDR3 is CSARRGGGEQFF. The CDR3, as DNA: TGCAGTGCTAGGAGGGGGGGTGGTGAGCAGTTCTTC.

The rearrangement joins TRBV27 to TRBJ1-1; no clear D. Looked up from germline, CDR1 is MNHEY and CDR2 is SMNVEV (reference sequence). V was trimmed by 0 bases and J by 0 bases, leaving 8 bases between them. The CDR3 consists of 15 residues. The CDR3 loop reads CASSLSKNMNTEAFF. The CDR3, as DNA: TGTGCCAGCAGTTTATCGAAAAACATGAACACTGAAGCTTTCTTT.

This chain joins TRBV28 and TRBJ2-3, with D unclear. Germline V gene sequence: CDR1 MDHEN, CDR2 SYDVKM. V was trimmed by 2 bases and J by 0 bases, leaving 9 bases between them. This CDR3 comprises 15 residues. The CDR3 spells CASSLIQGSTDTQYF. CDR3 coding DNA: TGTGCCAGCAGTTTAATACAAGGTAGCACAGATACGCAGTATTTT.

The V and J genes are TRBV28 and TRBJ1-2; D ambiguous. Germline assignment: CDR1 MDHEN and CDR2 SYDVKM. The germline V and J ends were trimmed by 2 bases and 0 bases, with 7 bases remaining between them. The CDR3 is made up of 14 amino acids. The CDR3 sequence is CASSLQESNYGYTF. DNA for the CDR3: TGTGCCAGCAGTTTACAGGAGTCTAACTATGGCTACACCTTC.

A note on this clonotype: It is likely a read error, because the conserved phenylalanine at the end of the CDR3 is missing. The J gene is TRBJ2-1, the V gene TRBV7-2; weak D call: TRBD2 (6 bases). Trimming pared 5 bases from V and 9 bases from J, leaving 14 bases between. Germline V lookup: CDR1 SGHTA, CDR2 FQGNSA. The CDR3 has 13 amino acids. The CDR3 coding sequence is TGTGCCAGCAGCGTAGAAGGTAGCGGTGAGCAGTTCTTA. It specifies CASSVEGSGEQFL.

This chain connects TRBV7-2 to TRBJ2-7; 9 bases are a match to TRBD2. CDR3 length: 15 amino acids. The germline gives CDR1 SGHTA, CDR2 FQGNSA. V was pared by 1 base and J by 2 bases, with 3 bases of the junction left unmatched. The CDR3 sequence: CASSLGLAAAYEQYF. The CDR3 bases are TGTGCCAGCAGCTTAGGACTAGCGGCAGCCTACGAGCAGTACTTC.

The chain links TRBV27 to TRBJ2-1; D gene ambiguous. The CDR3 contains 15 residues. V was shortened by 4 bases and J by 0 bases, with 10 bases between the two germline ends. Germline CDR1 reads MNHEY; CDR2 reads SMNVEV (reference sequence). The CDR3 DNA reads as TGTGCCAGCAGTTCCTCATCCGACTCCTACAATGAGCAGTTCTTC. Its translation is CASSSSSDSYNEQFF.

The V gene is TRBV20-1, the J gene TRBJ1-5, with 10 bases aligning to TRBD1. The CDR3 consists of 20 residues. The trim removed 4 bases at V and 9 bases at J, leaving 27 bases unmatched. Per germline, CDR1 DFQATT and CDR2 SNEGSKA (reference sequence). This chain's CDR3 is CSATQRRSRDRGPGGAPQHF. The CDR3 DNA reads as TGCAGTGCTACTCAACGTAGATCTCGGGACAGGGGACCGGGGGGGGCGCCCCAGCATTTT.

The V gene is TRBV20-1, the J gene TRBJ2-5; D is perhaps TRBD2 (5 bases). The germline V gene has CDR1 DFQATT and CDR2 SNEGSKA (reference sequence). Deletions cut 6 bases from V and 5 bases from J, with 16 bases between. The CDR3 is 13 residues long. This CDR3 reads CSAREGNEETQYF. The DNA for the CDR3 is TGCAGTGCACGCGAGGGCAACGAGGAGACCCAGTACTTC.

The chain combines TRBV14 with TRBJ2-1; 11 bases line up with TRBD2. CDR3 size: 19 residues. Germline lookup yields CDR1 SGHDN and CDR2 FVKESK. V lost 0 bases and J lost 4; bases outside the gene matches: 11. CDR3: CASSQDRLAGGLEYNEQFF. The CDR3 nucleotides read TGTGCCAGCAGCCAAGATCGGTTAGCGGGAGGGCTAGAATACAATGAGCAGTTCTTC.